This T cell receptor beta chain was sequenced during a study of cytomegalovirus exposure and HLA in healthy donors. CDR1 is SGHVS, CDR2 FNYEAQ, per germline. V dropped 5 bases and J dropped 6 bases, with 24 bases sitting between them. This CDR3 has 17 amino acids. In the PCR, 60 Vbeta and 13 Jbeta primers were used. Generated by immunoSEQ multiplex PCR, the TCRdb table keeps only in-frame clones and is missing some. The sample contains under 150,000 clones, around 77% of which appear only once. V is TRBV7-6 and J is TRBJ2-3, with D possibly being TRBD2 (6 bases). Sample: PBMCs. This clonotype originated in a man between 50 and 59 years old in good health and CMV-seronegative. CDR3: CASSLRLRGQAGDTQYF. Written as DNA, the CDR3 is TGTGCCAGCAGCCTACGACTCCGAGGGCAGGCGGGGGATACGCAGTATTTT.